A single sample gave rise to the 3 T cell receptor beta chains below, sequenced in a study of T cells in Graves' hyperthyroidism and ophthalmopathy. TCR beta CDR3 regions were amplified from RNA. With the HTBI primer set, the TCR CDR3 went through a first round of RT-PCR. In TCRdb, the multiplex PCR reads were re-called with MiXCR into one record per CDR3 protein. The data contain around 620,000 distinct CDR3 sequences, approximately 14% of them singletons. Sample: blood. The receptors stem from a woman between 18 and 30 years old with Graves' ophthalmopathy.

Written as DNA, the CDR3 is TGTGCCAGCTCACCCGAACAGGGAGGGATGCAGCCCCAGCATTTT. Amino acid sequence: CASSPEQGGMQPQHF. The rearrangement joins TRBV18 to TRBJ1-5, with a possible D match to TRBD1 (6 bases). The CDR3 length is 15 residues. CDR1 is KGHSH, CDR2 LQKENI, per germline. The V end lost 3 bases, the J end lost 7 bases, and 16 bases lay between the germline ends.

There are many counts of this clonotype. This chain uses TRBV28 with TRBJ1-1; TRBD1 might be the D (5 bases). Germline V CDR1 and CDR2: MDHEN, SYDVKM. Between the trimmed V and J ends, which lost 5 bases and 4 bases, there was a span of 14 bases. This CDR3 contains 14 residues. CDR3 sequence (DNA): TGTGCCAGCAGTCCGCCCGGGACCTTCACTGAAGCTTTCTTT. Its translation is CASSPPGTFTEAFF.

This clonotype was counted many times. The chain combines TRBV12-3 or TRBV12-4 with TRBJ2-3; 9 bases fit TRBD1. The CDR3 covers 14 residues. J was trimmed by 5 bases and V by 4 bases; bases with no gene match: 4. Written as DNA, the CDR3 is TGTGCCAGCAGTTCGGGACAGGGAGGAGATACGCAGTATTTT. Protein: CASSSGQGGDTQYF.